These T cell receptor beta chains were read from a single sample in a study of CD8+ T cells in alopecia areata. The protocol was immunoSEQ multiplex PCR, while the TCRdb copy is restricted to in-frame clones and leaves out a portion. The repertoire has about 90,000 clones, roughly 40% of them found once; the top ten carry around 20%. This specimen was CD8+ T cells sorted from blood, taken at week 24, from a patient treated with tofacitinib. The receptors were sampled from a human donor with alopecia areata. Each CDR3 is given with its conserved first and last residue.

CDR3 length,V gene,CDR3 protein
12,TRBV27,CASGQAYNEQFF
13,TRBV5-4,CAFLGLGVEGYTF
14,TRBV2,CASRPGTGLYEQYF
16,TRBV27,CASSSPSGQGTDTQYF
14,TRBV4-3,CASSQGFNTGELFF
15,TRBV4-3,CASSQDRALSTEAFF
15,TRBV4-1,CASRPTEGGAYEQYF
12,TRBV19,CASFGTPGTQYF
13,TRBV27,CASSAWTQETQYF
15,TRBV29-1,CSMLRRTASNNEQFF
15,TRBV9,CASSALGGDNYGYTF
13,TRBV7-9,CASRPGTGYEQYF
15,TRBV11-2,CASSLERSNQETQYF
13,TRBV15,CATSQRRSTEAFF
12,TRBV29-1,CSGHGVNTEAFF
15,TRBV5-1,CASSPGVGAAYEQYF
16,TRBV7-2,CASSLVPGEGAEEQYF